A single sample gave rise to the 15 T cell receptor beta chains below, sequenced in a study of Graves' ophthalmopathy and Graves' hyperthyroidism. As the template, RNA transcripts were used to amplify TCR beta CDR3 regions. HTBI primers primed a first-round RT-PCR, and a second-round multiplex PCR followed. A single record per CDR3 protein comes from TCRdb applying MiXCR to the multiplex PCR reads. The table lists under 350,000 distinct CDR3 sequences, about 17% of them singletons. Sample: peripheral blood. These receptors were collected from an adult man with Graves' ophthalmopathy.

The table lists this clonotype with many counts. The CDR3 bases are TGTGCCAGCAGCCTTATAGGGTACCTGACAGGGAACACTGAAGCTTTCTTT. Protein sequence: CASSLIGYLTGNTEAFF. The rearrangement links TRBV28 to TRBJ1-1; possibly TRBD1 for D (6 bases). V shed 6 bases and J shed 1 base, with 21 bases lying between them. The germline CDR1 and CDR2 sequences are MDHEN and SYDVKM. This CDR3 is 17 amino acids long.

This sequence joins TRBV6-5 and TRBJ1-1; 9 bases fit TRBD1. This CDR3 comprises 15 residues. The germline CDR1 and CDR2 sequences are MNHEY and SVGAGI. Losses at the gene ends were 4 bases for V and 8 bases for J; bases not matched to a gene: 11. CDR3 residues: CASSSHGTGTKEAFF. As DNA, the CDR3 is TGTGCCAGCAGTTCTCACGGGACAGGGACGAAAGAAGCTTTCTTT.

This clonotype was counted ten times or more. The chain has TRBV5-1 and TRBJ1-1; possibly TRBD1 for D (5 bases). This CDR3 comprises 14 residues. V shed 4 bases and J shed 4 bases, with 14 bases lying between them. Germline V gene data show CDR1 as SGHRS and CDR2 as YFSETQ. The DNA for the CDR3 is TGCGCCAGCAGCCCTGGGGGATCTCTCACTGAAGCTTTCTTT. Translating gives CASSPGGSLTEAFF.

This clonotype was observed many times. The CDR3 DNA follows: TGTGCCAGCAGACGACAGGGGGGTTCCTACGAGCAGTACTTC. Protein sequence: CASRRQGGSYEQYF. V gene TRBV2 combines with J gene TRBJ2-7, with TRBD1 matching over 9 bases. This CDR3 comprises 14 residues. V lost 6 bases, J lost 1 base, and 4 bases stayed unmatched. Germline CDR1 reads SNHLY; CDR2 reads FYNNEI.

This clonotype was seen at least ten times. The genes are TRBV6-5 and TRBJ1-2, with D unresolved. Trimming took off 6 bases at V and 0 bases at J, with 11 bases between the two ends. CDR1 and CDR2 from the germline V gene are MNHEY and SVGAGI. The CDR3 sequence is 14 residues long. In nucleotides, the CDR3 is TGTGCCAGCAGCACTAACACAGCTAACTATGGCTACACCTTC. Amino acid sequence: CASSTNTANYGYTF.

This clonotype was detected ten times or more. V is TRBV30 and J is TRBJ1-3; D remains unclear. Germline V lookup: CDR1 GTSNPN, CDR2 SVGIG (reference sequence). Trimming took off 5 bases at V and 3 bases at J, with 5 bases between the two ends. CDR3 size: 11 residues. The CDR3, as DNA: TGTGCCTGGGGAGGTGGAAACACCATATATTTT. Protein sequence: CAWGGGNTIYF.

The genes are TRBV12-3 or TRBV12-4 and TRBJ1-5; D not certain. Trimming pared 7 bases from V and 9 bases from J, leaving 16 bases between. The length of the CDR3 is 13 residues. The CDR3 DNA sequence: TGTGCCAGCAATCAACACGGAGGATTGCCCCAGCATTTT. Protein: CASNQHGGLPQHF.

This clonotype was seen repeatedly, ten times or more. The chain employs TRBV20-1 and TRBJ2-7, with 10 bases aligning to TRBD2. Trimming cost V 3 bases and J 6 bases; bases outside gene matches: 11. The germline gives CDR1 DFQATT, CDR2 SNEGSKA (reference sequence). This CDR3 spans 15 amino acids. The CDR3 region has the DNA TGCAGTGCTAGTTTGGCGCTAGCGGGGGCGGGCGAGCAGTACTTC. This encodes CSASLALAGAGEQYF.

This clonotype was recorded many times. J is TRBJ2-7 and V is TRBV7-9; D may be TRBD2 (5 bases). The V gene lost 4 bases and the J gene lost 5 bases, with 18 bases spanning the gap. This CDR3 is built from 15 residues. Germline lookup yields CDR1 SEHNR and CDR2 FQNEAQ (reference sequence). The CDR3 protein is CASSWADGLGDEQYF. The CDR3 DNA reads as TGTGCCAGCAGCTGGGCCGACGGTCTCGGGGACGAGCAGTACTTC.

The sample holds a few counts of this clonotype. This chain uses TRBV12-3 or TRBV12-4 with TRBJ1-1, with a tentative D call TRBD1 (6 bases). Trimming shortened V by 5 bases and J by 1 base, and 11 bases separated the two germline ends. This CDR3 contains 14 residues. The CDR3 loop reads CASSPTGSNTEAFF. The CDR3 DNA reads TGTGCCAGCAGTCCGACAGGTTCGAACACTGAAGCTTTCTTT.

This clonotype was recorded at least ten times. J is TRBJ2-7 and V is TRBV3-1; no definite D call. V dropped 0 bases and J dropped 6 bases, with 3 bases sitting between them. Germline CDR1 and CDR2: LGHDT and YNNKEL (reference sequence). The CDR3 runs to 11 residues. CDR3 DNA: TGTGCCAGCAGCCAAGAGGCCGAGCAGTACTTC. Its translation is CASSQEAEQYF.

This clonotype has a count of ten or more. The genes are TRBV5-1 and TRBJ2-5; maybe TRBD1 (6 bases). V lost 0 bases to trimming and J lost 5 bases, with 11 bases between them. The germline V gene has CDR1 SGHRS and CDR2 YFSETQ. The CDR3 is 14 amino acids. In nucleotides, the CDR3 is TGCGCCAGCAGCTTGGAGGGGGTTCGCGAGACCCAGTACTTC. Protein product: CASSLEGVRETQYF.

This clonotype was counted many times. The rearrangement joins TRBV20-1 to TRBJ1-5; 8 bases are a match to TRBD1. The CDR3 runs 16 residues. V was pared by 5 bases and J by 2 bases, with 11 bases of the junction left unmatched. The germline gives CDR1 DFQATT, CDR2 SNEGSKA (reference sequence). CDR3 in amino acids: CSAPVPAGGRNQPQHF. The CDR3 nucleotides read TGCAGTGCTCCAGTGCCGGCAGGGGGCCGCAATCAGCCCCAGCATTTT.

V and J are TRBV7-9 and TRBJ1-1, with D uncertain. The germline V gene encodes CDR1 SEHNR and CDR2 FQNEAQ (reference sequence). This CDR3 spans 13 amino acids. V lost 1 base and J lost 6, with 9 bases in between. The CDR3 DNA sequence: TGTGCCAGCAGCTTAGTGGGAAGCCCTGAAGCTTTCTTT. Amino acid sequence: CASSLVGSPEAFF.

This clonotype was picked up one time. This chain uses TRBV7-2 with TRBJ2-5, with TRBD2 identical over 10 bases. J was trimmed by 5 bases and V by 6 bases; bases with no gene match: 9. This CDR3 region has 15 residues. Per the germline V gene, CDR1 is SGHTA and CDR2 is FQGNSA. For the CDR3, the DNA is TGTGCCAGCAGGGGGGTAGCGGGAGGAAGTGAGACCCAGTACTTC. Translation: CASRGVAGGSETQYF.